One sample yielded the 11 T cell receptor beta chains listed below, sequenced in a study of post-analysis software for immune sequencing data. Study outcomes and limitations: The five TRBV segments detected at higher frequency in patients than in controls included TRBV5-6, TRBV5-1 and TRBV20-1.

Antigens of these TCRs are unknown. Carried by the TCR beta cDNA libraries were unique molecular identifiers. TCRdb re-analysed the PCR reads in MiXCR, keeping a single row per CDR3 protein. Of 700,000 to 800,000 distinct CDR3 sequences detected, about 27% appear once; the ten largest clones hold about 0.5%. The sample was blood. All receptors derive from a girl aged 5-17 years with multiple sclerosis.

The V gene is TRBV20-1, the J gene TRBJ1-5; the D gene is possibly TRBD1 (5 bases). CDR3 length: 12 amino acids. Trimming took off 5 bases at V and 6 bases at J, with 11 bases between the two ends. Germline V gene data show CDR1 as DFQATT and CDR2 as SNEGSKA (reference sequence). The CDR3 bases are TGCAGTGCTGGGGGTGTGACTCAGCCCCAGCATTTT. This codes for CSAGGVTQPQHF.

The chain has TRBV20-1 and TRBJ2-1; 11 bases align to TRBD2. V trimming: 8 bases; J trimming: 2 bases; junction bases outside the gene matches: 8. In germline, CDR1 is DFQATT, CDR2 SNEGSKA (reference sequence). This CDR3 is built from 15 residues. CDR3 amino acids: CSTGDSGGAYNEQFF. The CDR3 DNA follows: TGCAGTACCGGGGATAGCGGGGGGGCCTACAATGAGCAGTTCTTC.

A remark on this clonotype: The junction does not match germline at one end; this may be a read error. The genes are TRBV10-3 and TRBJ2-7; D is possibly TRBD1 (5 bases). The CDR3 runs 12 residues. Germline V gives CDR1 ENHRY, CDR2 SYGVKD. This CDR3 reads CAISGQGTIQHF. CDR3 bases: TGTGCCATCAGTGGCCAGGGAACCATTCAGCACTTC.

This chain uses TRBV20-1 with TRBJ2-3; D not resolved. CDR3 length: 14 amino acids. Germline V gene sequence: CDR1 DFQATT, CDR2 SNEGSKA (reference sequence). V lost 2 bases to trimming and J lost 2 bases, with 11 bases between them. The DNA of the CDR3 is TGCAGTGCTAGAAGAGGACCGTCCACAGATACGCAGTATTTT. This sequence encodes CSARRGPSTDTQYF.

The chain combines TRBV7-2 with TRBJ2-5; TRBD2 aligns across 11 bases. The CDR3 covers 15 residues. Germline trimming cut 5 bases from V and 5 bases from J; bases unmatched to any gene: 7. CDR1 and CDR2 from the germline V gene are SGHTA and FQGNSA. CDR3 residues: CASSQTSGNAETQYF. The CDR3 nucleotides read TGTGCCAGCAGCCAGACTAGCGGGAACGCTGAGACCCAGTACTTC.

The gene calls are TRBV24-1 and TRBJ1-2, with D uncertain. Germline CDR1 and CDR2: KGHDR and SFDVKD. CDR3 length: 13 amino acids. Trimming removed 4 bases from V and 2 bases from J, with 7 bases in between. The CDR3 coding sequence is TGTGCCACCAGTGACATACGGAACTATGGCTACACCTTC. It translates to CATSDIRNYGYTF.

The CDR3 reads CASRRVGGQETQYF. The CDR3 bases are TGTGCCAGCAGAAGAGTGGGGGGCCAAGAGACCCAGTACTTC. The V call is TRBV6-1, the J call TRBJ2-5, with D perhaps matching TRBD2 (6 bases). CDR1 is MNHNS and CDR2 is SASEGT in the germline V gene. The CDR3 has 14 amino acids. The ends were cut back, 6 bases at V and 1 base at J, with 12 bases in the middle.

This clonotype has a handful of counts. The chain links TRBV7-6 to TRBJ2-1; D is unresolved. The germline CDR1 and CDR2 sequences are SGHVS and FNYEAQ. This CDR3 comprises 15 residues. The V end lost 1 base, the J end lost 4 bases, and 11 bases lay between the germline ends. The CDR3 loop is CASSLGAEVYNEQFF. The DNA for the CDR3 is TGTGCCAGCAGCTTAGGGGCAGAGGTTTACAATGAGCAGTTCTTC.

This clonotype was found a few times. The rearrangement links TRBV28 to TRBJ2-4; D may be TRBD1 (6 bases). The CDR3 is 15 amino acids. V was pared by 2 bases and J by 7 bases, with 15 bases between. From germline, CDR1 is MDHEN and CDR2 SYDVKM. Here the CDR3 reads CASSLMMGRGNIQYF. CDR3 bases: TGTGCCAGCAGTTTAATGATGGGAAGGGGGAACATTCAGTACTTC.

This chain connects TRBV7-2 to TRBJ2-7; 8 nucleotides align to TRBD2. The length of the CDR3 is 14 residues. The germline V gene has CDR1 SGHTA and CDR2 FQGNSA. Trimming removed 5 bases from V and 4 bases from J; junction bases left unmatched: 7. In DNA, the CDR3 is TGTGCCAGCAGCCGGGGACTAGTTCGGTACGAGCAGTACTTC. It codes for CASSRGLVRYEQYF.

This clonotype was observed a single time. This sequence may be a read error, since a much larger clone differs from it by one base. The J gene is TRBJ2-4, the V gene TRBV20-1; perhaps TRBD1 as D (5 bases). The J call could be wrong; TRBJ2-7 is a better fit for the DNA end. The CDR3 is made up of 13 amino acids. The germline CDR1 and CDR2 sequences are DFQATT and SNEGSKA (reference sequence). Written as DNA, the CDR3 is TGCAGTGCTCGGGCAGGACACTCCTACGAGCAGTACTTC. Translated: CSARAGHSYEQYF.